This record covers a single T cell receptor (beta chain). The entry originates in a study of blood T cell repertoires in COVID-19. About the study: The United States, Italy and Spain provided the acute and convalescent COVID-19 samples. Sources were T cells, B-cell-depleted T cells, or PBMCs; the material itself was cDNA or gDNA.

Per the study methods: Reference gene primer amplification gave nucleated cell count estimates. Sequencing used immunoSEQ multiplex PCR; TCRdb keeps in-frame clones, though not all of them. Clone size and V and J calls were adopted from that table, with D and trimming inferred from the DNA. This table has about 190,000 clones, approximately 91% appearing once. Germline-derived CDR1 and CDR2 are LNHDA and SQIVND (reference sequence). V was trimmed by 3 bases and J by 1 base, leaving 12 bases between them. This CDR3 spans 15 amino acids. The specimen was peripheral blood. The origin of this receptor is a woman aged 40 to 55 who had recovered from COVID-19. This sequence joins TRBV19 and TRBJ1-1, with a tentative D call TRBD1 (5 bases). CDR3 in DNA: TGTGCCAGTAGTATCCTACTCGGGGGGAACACTGAAGCTTTCTTT. It specifies CASSILLGGNTEAFF.